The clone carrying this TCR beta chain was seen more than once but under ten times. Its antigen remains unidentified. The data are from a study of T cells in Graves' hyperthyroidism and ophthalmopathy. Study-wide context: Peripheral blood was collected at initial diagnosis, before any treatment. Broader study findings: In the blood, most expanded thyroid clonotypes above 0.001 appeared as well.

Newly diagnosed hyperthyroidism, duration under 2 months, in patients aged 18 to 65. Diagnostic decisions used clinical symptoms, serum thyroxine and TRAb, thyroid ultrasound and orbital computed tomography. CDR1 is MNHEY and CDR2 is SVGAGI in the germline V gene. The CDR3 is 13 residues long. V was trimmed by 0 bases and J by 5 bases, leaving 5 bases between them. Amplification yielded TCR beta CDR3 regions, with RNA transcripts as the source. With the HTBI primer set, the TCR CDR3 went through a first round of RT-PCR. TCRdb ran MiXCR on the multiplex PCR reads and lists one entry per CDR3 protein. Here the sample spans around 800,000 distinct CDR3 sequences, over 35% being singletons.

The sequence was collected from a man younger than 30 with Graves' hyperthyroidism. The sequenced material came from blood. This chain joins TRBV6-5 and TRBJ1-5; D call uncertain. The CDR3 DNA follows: TGTGCCAGCAGTTACTCGGTAGATCAGCCCCAGCATTTT. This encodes CASSYSVDQPQHF.